This T cell receptor beta chain comes out of a study of tumor-infiltrating lymphocytes in primary liver carcinoma. Researchers generated TCR beta cDNA from around 510 ng of total RNA, relying on a constant-region primer. Amplification in three nested multiplex PCR rounds with slightly modified ARM-PCR gave rise to TCR beta libraries. Investigators reported that the first two PCR rounds, at 10 cycles each, used TRBV1-TRBV30 forward primers with a C-beta reverse primer. TCRdb recomputed calls from the multiplex PCR reads with MiXCR, one row per CDR3 protein. The repertoire holds around 170,000 distinct CDR3 sequences, with 60% as singletons. RNA isolated from unsorted whole blood supplied the blood RNA, with germline DNA also extracted. The CDR3 length is 15 residues. V was pared by 8 bases and J by 2 bases, with 10 bases of the junction left unmatched. Looked up from germline, CDR1 is MNHNY and CDR2 is SVGAGI (reference sequence).

Remarks on this clonotype: This may come from a read error, since a much larger clone is one base off.

The gene calls are TRBV6-6 and TRBJ2-3; 7 bases map to TRBD1. The sequencing input was peripheral blood. The receptor's source is a man in his forties with primary liver carcinoma and hepatitis B virus infection. CDR3 coding DNA: TGTGCCAGCGGTTTCATGGGGACAGTCACAGATACGCAGTATTTT. Protein: CASGFMGTVTDTQYF.